Below, 10 T cell receptor beta chains from the same sample are listed, as sequenced in a study of CD8 T cells in ankylosing spondylitis. Via MiXCR, TCRdb re-called the 5' RACE reads, giving one row per CDR3 protein. The sample yields roughly 39,000 distinct CDR3 sequences, 2.5% to 3% seen once. Sequencing used blood, either unsorted or a sorted T cell fraction (not recorded which). These receptors came from a male donor with ankylosing spondylitis or in good health (not recorded which).

This clonotype was observed many times. This chain joins TRBV9 and TRBJ2-1, with TRBD1 as a possible D gene (6 bases). The CDR3 is 14 amino acids. The V and J ends lost 1 base and 6 bases respectively, with 11 bases between them. Germline assignment: CDR1 SGDLS and CDR2 YYNGEE. CDR3 residues: CASSVTTGTNEQFF. CDR3 DNA sequence: TGTGCCAGCAGCGTAACGACAGGTACCAATGAGCAGTTCTTC. Variable domain in full (rest from reference TRBV9 and TRBJ2-1): DSGVTQTPKHLITATGQRVTLRCSPRSGDLSVYWYQQSLDQGLQFLIQYYNGEERAKGNILERFSAQQFPDLHSELNLSSLELGDSALYFCASSVTTGTNEQFFGPGTRLTVL.

V gene TRBV9 combines with J gene TRBJ2-5, with D perhaps being TRBD1 or TRBD2 (6 bases each). Trimming stripped 1 base from V and 4 bases from J, with 11 bases between. Germline V lookup: CDR1 SGDLS, CDR2 YYNGEE. The CDR3 spans 14 residues. The CDR3 region has the DNA TGTGCCAGCAGCGTATTGGGGGGCGGAGAGACCCAGTACTTC. Protein: CASSVLGGGETQYF.

The table lists this clonotype with many counts. This chain links TRBV9 with TRBJ2-1; TRBD2 aligns across 8 bases. CDR3 size: 16 residues. From germline, CDR1 is SGDLS and CDR2 YYNGEE. The trim removed 2 bases at V and 8 bases at J, leaving 12 bases unmatched. The DNA for the CDR3 is TGTGCCAGCAGCGTGGGGGACGGGAGGGCCCCTGATGAGCAGTTCTTC. Encoded protein: CASSVGDGRAPDEQFF.

This clonotype was found many times. The rearrangement links TRBV9 to TRBJ2-1; D is ambiguous. The V gene lost 4 bases and the J gene lost 5 bases, with 19 bases spanning the gap. CDR3 length: 16 amino acids. Germline loops: CDR1 SGDLS, CDR2 YYNGEE. This CDR3 reads CASSPSLRLVDNEQFF. The CDR3 DNA is TGTGCCAGCAGCCCCTCCCTAAGGCTAGTTGACAATGAGCAGTTCTTC.

This clonotype was counted many times. The chain uses TRBV9 and TRBJ2-2; D perhaps matches TRBD1 (5 bases). The V gene's germline CDR1 is SGDLS and CDR2 YYNGEE. The CDR3 length is 15 residues. V was cut by 4 bases and J by 1 base, with 11 bases left in between. The DNA of the CDR3 is TGTGCCAGCAGCTACACTACAGGGAACACCGGGGAGCTGTTTTTT. Protein: CASSYTTGNTGELFF.

In its sample, this clonotype was seen many times. The rearrangement joins TRBV9 to TRBJ2-3; D is possibly TRBD2 (5 bases). This CDR3 is 14 amino acids long. Trimming left V 2 bases short and J 6 bases short, with 13 bases between. Germline V gene data show CDR1 as SGDLS and CDR2 as YYNGEE. The CDR3 region has the DNA TGTGCCAGCAGCGTCTTAGCTTCGGGGGATACGCAGTATTTT. This sequence encodes CASSVLASGDTQYF.

This clonotype appeared many times. The rearrangement links TRBV9 to TRBJ2-1, with 8 bases identical to TRBD2. J lost 2 bases, V lost 4 bases, and 8 bases had no gene match. Per the germline V gene, CDR1 is SGDLS and CDR2 is YYNGEE. The CDR3 covers 16 residues. The CDR3, as DNA: TGTGCCAGCAGCACCCGGGGGGGATACGCCTACAATGAGCAGTTCTTC. Residues: CASSTRGGYAYNEQFF.

This clonotype was found many times. The chain employs TRBV9 and TRBJ1-1; D is undetermined. CDR1 and CDR2 (germline): SGDLS, YYNGEE. The V gene lost 3 bases and the J gene lost 5 bases, with 17 bases spanning the gap. The CDR3 loop spans 15 amino acids. The CDR3 DNA reads as TGTGCCAGCAGCGAGTCCCCCTCCAAAGGGACTGAAGCTTTCTTT. Protein: CASSESPSKGTEAFF.

This clonotype was observed many times. The chain has TRBV9 and TRBJ1-6; no definite D call. Germline values: CDR1 SGDLS, CDR2 YYNGEE. Between the trimmed V and J ends, which lost 0 bases and 5 bases, there was a span of 9 bases. The CDR3 contains 15 residues. CDR3 amino acids: CASSVDPGDNSPLHF. CDR3 sequence (DNA): TGTGCCAGCAGCGTAGATCCGGGAGATAATTCACCCCTCCACTTT.

This clonotype was counted at least ten times. The chain couples TRBV9 to TRBJ1-3; TRBD1 might be the D (5 bases). CDR1 is SGDLS, CDR2 YYNGEE, per germline. The V and J ends lost 0 bases and 0 bases respectively, with 25 bases between them. The CDR3 is made up of 21 amino acids. The CDR3 spells CASSVAGEAEPSLLSGNTIYF. CDR3 in DNA: TGTGCCAGCAGCGTAGCGGGGGAAGCGGAACCCTCGCTACTCTCTGGAAACACCATATATTTT.